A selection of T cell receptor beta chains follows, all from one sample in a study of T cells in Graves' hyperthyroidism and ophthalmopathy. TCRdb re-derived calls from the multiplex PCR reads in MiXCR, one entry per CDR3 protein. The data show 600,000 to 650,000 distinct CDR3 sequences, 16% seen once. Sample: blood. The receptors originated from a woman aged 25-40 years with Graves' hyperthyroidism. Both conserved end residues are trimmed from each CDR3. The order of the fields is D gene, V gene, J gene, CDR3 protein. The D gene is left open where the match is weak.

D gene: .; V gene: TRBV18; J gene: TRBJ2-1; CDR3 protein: ASSPRGAVGNEQF
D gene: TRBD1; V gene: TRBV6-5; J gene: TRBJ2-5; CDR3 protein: ASSHSGGQETQY
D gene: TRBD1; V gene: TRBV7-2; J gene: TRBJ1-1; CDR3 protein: ASSFGQGAGNTEAF
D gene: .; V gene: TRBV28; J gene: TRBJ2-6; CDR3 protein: ASSEDVSGANVLT
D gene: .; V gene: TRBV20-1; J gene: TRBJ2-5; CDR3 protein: SAEDYKDQETQY
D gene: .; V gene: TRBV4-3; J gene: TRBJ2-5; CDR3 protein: ASSQEVAGEQETQY
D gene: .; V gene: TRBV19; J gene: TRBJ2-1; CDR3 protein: ASKSGPYNEQF
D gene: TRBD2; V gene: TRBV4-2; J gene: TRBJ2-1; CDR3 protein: ASSQDLGLAGARSYNEQF
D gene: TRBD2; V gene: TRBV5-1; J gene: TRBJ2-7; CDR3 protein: ASSASSGSYEQY
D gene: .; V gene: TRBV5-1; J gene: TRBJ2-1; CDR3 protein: ATSLRLPDPRGQF
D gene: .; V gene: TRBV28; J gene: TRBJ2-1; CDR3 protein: ASSRGEQF
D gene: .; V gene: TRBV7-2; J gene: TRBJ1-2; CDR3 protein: ASSLQGSGYT
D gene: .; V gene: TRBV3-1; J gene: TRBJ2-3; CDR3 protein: ASSQDSGTDTQY
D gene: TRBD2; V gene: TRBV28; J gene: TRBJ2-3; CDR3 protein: ASSQTSGRRRDTQY
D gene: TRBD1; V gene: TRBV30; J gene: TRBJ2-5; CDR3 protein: ALGQGKDQETQY
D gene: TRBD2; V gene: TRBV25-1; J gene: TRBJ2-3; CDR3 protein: ASRLAGAGGDTQY
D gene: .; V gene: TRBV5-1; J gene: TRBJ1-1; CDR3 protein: ASMYGKNTEAF
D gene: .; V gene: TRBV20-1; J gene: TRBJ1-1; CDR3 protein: SAESNNRDVASSTEAF
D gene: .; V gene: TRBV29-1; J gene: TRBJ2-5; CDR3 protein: SVPAGQETQY
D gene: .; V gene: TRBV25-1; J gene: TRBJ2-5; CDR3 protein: ASSGRGGPLGETQY
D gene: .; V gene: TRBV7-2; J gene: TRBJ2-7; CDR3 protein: ASSLAEGTYEQY
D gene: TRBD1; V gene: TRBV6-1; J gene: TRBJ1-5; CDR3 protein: ATRDRANQPQH
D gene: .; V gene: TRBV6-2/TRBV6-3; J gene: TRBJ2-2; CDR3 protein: ASSDGINPGGTGELF
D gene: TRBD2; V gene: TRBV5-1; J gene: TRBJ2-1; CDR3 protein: ASGLEAGDNEQF
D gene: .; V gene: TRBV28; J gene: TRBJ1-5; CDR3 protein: ASRGGAGQPQH
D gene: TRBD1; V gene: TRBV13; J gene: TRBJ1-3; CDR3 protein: ASKGATFSGNTIY
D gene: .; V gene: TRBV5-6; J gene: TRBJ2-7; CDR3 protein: ASSLGENEQY
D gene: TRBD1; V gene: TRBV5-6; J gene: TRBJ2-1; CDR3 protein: ASSEDRGGGYNEQF
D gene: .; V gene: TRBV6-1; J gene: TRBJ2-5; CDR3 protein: ASSGSQTGETQY
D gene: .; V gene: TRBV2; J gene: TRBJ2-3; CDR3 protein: ASSGDSPDTQY
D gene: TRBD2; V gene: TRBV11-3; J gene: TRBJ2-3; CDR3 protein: ASSPIAGGPDTQY
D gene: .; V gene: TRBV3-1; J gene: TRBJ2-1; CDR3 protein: ASSPEAILRGNEQF
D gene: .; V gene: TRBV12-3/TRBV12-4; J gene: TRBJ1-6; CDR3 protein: ASSPGDGRNSPLH
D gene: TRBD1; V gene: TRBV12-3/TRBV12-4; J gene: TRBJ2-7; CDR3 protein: ASRGTGETYEQY
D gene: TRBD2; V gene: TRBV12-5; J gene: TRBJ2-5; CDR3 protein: ASGFNYKSGGQGETQY
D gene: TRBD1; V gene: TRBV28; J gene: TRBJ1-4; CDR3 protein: ASSSGTGWEKLF
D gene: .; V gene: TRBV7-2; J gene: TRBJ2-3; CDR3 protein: ASSFRGVGSTDTQY
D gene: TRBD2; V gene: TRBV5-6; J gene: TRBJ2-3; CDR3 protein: ASSGLAGVENPTDTQY
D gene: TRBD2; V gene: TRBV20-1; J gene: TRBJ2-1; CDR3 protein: SARTSGRNNEQF
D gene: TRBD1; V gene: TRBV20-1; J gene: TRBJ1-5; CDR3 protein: SARTGNGEYQPQH
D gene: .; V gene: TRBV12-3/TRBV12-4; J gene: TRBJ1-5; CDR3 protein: ASLLSSNQPQH
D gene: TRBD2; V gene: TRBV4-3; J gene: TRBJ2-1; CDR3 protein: ASSPVPGTSANEQF
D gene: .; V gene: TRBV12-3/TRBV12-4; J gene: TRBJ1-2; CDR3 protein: ASSFNPNYGYT
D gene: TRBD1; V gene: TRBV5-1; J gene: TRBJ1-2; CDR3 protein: ASSEGQGVYGYT
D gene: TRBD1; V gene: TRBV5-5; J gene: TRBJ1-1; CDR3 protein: ASSFGGTDPNTEAF
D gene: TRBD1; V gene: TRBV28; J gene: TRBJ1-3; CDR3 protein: ASSSTGEYSGNTIY
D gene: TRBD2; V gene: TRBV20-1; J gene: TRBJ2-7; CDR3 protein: SARDYREDSYEQY
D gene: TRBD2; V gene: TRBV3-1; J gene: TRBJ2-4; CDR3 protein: ASSQERGSNIQY
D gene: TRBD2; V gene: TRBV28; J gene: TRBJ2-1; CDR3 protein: ATHSGKYNEQF
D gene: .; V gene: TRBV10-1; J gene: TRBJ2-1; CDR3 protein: ASKQQYNEQF
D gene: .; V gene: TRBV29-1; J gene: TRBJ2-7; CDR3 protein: SAAGADEQY